The 22 T cell receptor beta chains listed next were all sequenced from one sample in a study of cytomegalovirus exposure and HLA in healthy donors. The PCR employed 60 Vbeta primers together with 13 Jbeta primers. Clones were sequenced by immunoSEQ multiplex PCR, and TCRdb holds only the in-frame ones, with some missing. Of under 200,000 clones listed, more than 75% are singletons. The specimen sequenced was PBMCs. Source of these receptors: a man between 18 and 29 years old in good health and CMV-seropositive.

The table lists this clone with a few counts. V is TRBV19 and J is TRBJ2-7, with D possibly matching TRBD1 (6 bases). The germline CDR1 and CDR2 sequences are LNHDA and SQIVND (reference sequence). Trimming cost V 2 bases and J 9 bases, with 17 bases left between them. The CDR3 loop spans 14 amino acids. CDR3 loop: CASSITPGHRTQYF. In DNA form, the CDR3 reads TGTGCCAGTAGTATAACACCGGGACACCGGACGCAGTACTTC.

The chain recombines TRBV4-2 with TRBJ1-5; D remains unclear. V lost 0 bases to trimming and J lost 0 bases, with 9 bases between them. The CDR3 runs to 16 residues. Germline V gene data show CDR1 as LGHNA and CDR2 as YNFKEQ. The CDR3 nucleotides are TGTGCCAGCAGCCAAGATGCCAGTTTTAGCAATCAGCCCCAGCATTTT. Protein product: CASSQDASFSNQPQHF.

V is TRBV27 and J is TRBJ1-2, with 9 positions matching TRBD1. CDR3 length: 15 amino acids. The germline gives CDR1 MNHEY, CDR2 SMNVEV (reference sequence). V was pared by 7 bases and J by 4 bases, with 10 bases of the junction left unmatched. The CDR3 region has the DNA TGTGCCAGCAAGCGGACAGGGGTTCAAAGCTATGGCTACACCTTC. It codes for CASKRTGVQSYGYTF.

The rearrangement links TRBV19 to TRBJ2-7; perhaps TRBD1 as D (5 bases). The V end was cut by 2 bases, the J end by 3 bases, with 8 bases between. CDR1 is LNHDA and CDR2 is SQIVND in the germline V gene (reference sequence). CDR3 size: 13 residues. CDR3 amino acids: CASSIRTNYEQYF. Here the CDR3 DNA reads TGTGCCAGTAGTATAAGGACAAACTACGAGCAGTACTTC.

In its sample, this clone was seen once. The chain carries TRBV5-1 and TRBJ2-5; TRBD2 matches 13 bases. Germline-derived CDR1 and CDR2 are SGHRS and YFSETQ. J gave up 1 base and V 3 bases, and 6 bases lay outside the gene matches. CDR3 length: 17 residues. CDR3 DNA sequence: TGCGCCAGCAGCTCGGGACTAGCGGGACCTTCCCAAGAGACCCAGTACTTC. Translation gives CASSSGLAGPSQETQYF.

The chain recombines TRBV4-1 with TRBJ2-1, with a possible D match to TRBD2 (5 bases). Germline CDR1 is MGHRA and CDR2 is YSYEKL. This CDR3 region has 15 residues. V shed 0 bases and J shed 14 bases, with 20 bases lying between them. CDR3 coding DNA: TGCGCCAGCAGCCAAGAACCAATCGGACCCTTCGGGAAGTTCTTC. Translating it yields CASSQEPIGPFGKFF.

J is TRBJ2-1 and V is TRBV6-1, with TRBD1 identical over 10 bases. Germline trimming cut 4 bases from V and 5 bases from J; bases unmatched to any gene: 5. CDR1 is MNHNS, CDR2 SASEGT, per germline. There are 15 residues in the CDR3. Written as DNA, the CDR3 is TGTGCCAGCAGTGTTTGGGACAGGGGAAACAATGAGCAGTTCTTC. It is translated as CASSVWDRGNNEQFF.

V usage is TRBV11-2 and J usage is TRBJ1-6; D not certain. Trimming took 0 bases from V and 7 from J, leaving 7 bases between them. This CDR3 contains 14 residues. Per the germline V gene, CDR1 is SGHAT and CDR2 is FQNNGV. The CDR3 DNA is TGTGCCAGCAGCTTAGATCTAATCAATTCACCCCTCCACTTT. It specifies CASSLDLINSPLHF.

This clone has only a few counts. The chain recombines TRBV5-4 with TRBJ1-2, with unresolved D. The V and J ends lost 4 bases and 4 bases respectively, with 11 bases between them. The CDR3 runs to 13 residues. Germline CDR1 SGHNT, CDR2 YYREEE (reference sequence). DNA for the CDR3: TGTGCCAGCAGCCCAGCGGGCCCCTATGGCTACACCTTC. Its protein is CASSPAGPYGYTF.

This sequence joins TRBV15 and TRBJ2-1; unclear D gene. This CDR3 region has 15 residues. Germline V gives CDR1 LNHNV, CDR2 YYDKDF (reference sequence). Between the trimmed V and J ends, which lost 0 bases and 6 bases, there was a span of 12 bases. CDR3 DNA: TGTGCCACCAGCAGAGATGTCGGAGTTGCCAATGAGCAGTTCTTC. This encodes CATSRDVGVANEQFF.

This chain joins TRBV28 and TRBJ1-5, with D unresolved. The germline V gene encodes CDR1 MDHEN and CDR2 SYDVKM. The CDR3 has 13 residues. V was shortened by 6 bases and J by 3 bases, with 9 bases between the two germline ends. The CDR3 is CASRGDDNQPQHF. The CDR3 DNA is TGTGCCAGCAGGGGAGACGACAATCAGCCCCAGCATTTT.

The chain joins TRBV29-1 to TRBJ2-7; no reliable D call. The CDR3 consists of 11 residues. The germline V gene encodes CDR1 SQVTM and CDR2 ANQGSEA. V was shortened by 2 bases and J by 4 bases, with 6 bases between the two germline ends. The CDR3 sequence is CSVELSYEQYF. CDR3 in DNA: TGCAGCGTTGAACTGTCTTACGAGCAGTACTTC.

This clone was observed a single time. This sequence joins TRBV18 and TRBJ1-5; the match to TRBD1 covers 11 bases. In germline, CDR1 is KGHSH, CDR2 LQKENI. Unmatched junction bases numbered 4, after V lost 2 bases and J lost 4 bases. The CDR3 contains 16 residues. This chain's CDR3 is CASSPAGTGGNQPQHF. Written as DNA, the CDR3 is TGTGCCAGCTCACCAGCAGGGACAGGGGGAAATCAGCCCCAGCATTTT. The whole variable domain, remainder taken from reference TRBV18 and TRBJ1-5, is NAGVMQNPRHLVRRRGQEARLRCSPMKGHSHVYWYRQLPEEGLKFMVYLQKENIIDESGMPKERFSAEFPKEGPSILRIQQVVRGDSAAYFCASSPAGTGGNQPQHFGDGTRLSIL.

The gene calls are TRBV14 and TRBJ2-3; D not certain. The CDR3 covers 13 residues. Trimming cost V 1 base and J 4 bases, with 6 bases left between them. Germline CDR1 and CDR2: SGHDN and FVKESK. Here the CDR3 reads CASSQVRSDTQYF. In nucleotides, the CDR3 is TGTGCCAGCAGCCAAGTGCGGTCAGATACGCAGTATTTT.

This chain connects TRBV14 to TRBJ2-1, with D hard to call. The CDR3 extends over 19 amino acids. Germline V gene lookup returns CDR1 SGHDN and CDR2 FVKESK. Trimming took off 0 bases at V and 8 bases at J, with 26 bases between the two ends. This chain's CDR3 is CASSQDDLLTGGSWDEQFF. CDR3 in DNA: TGTGCCAGCAGCCAAGATGATTTGTTGACTGGCGGCTCGTGGGATGAGCAGTTCTTC. The full variable domain, in which reference TRBV14 and TRBJ2-1 provide the parts outside the CDR3, is EAGVTQFPSHSVIEKGQTVTLRCDPISGHDNLYWYRRVMGKEIKFLLHFVKESKQDESGMPNNRFLAERTGGTYSTLKVQPAELEDSGVYFCASSQDDLLTGGSWDEQFFGPGTRLTVL.

This chain links TRBV5-1 with TRBJ1-1; D not resolved. V lost 0 bases and J 0 bases, leaving 9 bases between the germline ends. Germline values: CDR1 SGHRS, CDR2 YFSETQ. The CDR3 has 15 residues. For the CDR3, the DNA is TGCGCCAGCAGCTTGGAACGCGGGATGAACACTGAAGCTTTCTTT. As protein: CASSLERGMNTEAFF.

The V call is TRBV4-3, the J call TRBJ1-2; D is uncertain. This CDR3 has 16 residues. Germline assignment: CDR1 LGHNA and CDR2 YSLEER. Between the trimmed V and J ends, which lost 1 base and 1 base, there was a span of 13 bases. The CDR3 region has the DNA TGCGCCAGCAGCCAAGGAAACTACTTGGGTAACTATGGCTACACCTTC. This sequence encodes CASSQGNYLGNYGYTF.

The J gene is TRBJ2-1, the V gene TRBV27; the match to TRBD1 covers 8 bases. Germline values: CDR1 MNHEY, CDR2 SMNVEV (reference sequence). V dropped 4 bases and J dropped 12; count of bases not matched to a gene: 11. This CDR3 is built from 14 residues. CDR3 protein: CASSWDRSGRRQFF. Written as DNA, the CDR3 is TGTGCCAGCAGTTGGGACAGGAGTGGCCGGAGGCAGTTCTTC.

With respect to this clone: A junction boundary mismatches the germline segment, possibly from a read error. The chain uses TRBV7-9 and TRBJ2-7, with 7 bases lining up with TRBD2. In germline, CDR1 is SEHNR, CDR2 FQNEAQ (reference sequence). This CDR3 contains 16 residues. The DNA for the CDR3 is TGTTCCAGCAGCTTAACTACTGCGGGAGTTCCCTACGAGCAGTACTTC. This translates into CSSSLTTAGVPYEQYF.

The chain joins TRBV7-9 to TRBJ1-1; TRBD1 agrees at 8 bases. The CDR3 runs to 12 residues. The germline gives CDR1 SEHNR, CDR2 FQNEAQ (reference sequence). V shed 9 bases and J 1 base; nucleotides not matched to a gene: 1. The CDR3 nucleotides are TGTGCCAGTGACAGGGGGAACACTGAAGCTTTCTTT. Translated: CASDRGNTEAFF.

The V call is TRBV11-2, the J call TRBJ2-7; TRBD1 aligns across 9 bases. V lost 5 bases and J lost 5; bases outside the gene matches: 7. From germline, CDR1 is SGHAT and CDR2 FQNNGV. This CDR3 contains 14 residues. CDR3 in DNA: TGTGCCAGCAGCCTACAGGGGGCAAGCGACGAGCAGTACTTC. It is translated as CASSLQGASDEQYF. Using reference TRBV11-2 and TRBJ2-7 for the parts outside the CDR3, the full variable domain is EAGVAQSPRYKIIEKRQSVAFWCNPISGHATLYWYQQILGQGPKLLIQFQNNGVVDDSQLPKDRFSAERLKGVDSTLKIQPAKLEDSAVYLCASSLQGASDEQYFGPGTRLTVT.

The gene calls are TRBV15 and TRBJ2-7, with 7 bases matching TRBD1. V lost 0 bases to trimming and J lost 1 base; unmatched junction nucleotides: 9. The CDR3 spans 17 residues. Germline CDR1 LNHNV, CDR2 YYDKDF (reference sequence). The CDR3: CATSRDLHPTGSYEQYF. CDR3 nucleotide sequence: TGTGCCACCAGCAGAGATCTTCATCCGACAGGGTCCTACGAGCAGTACTTC.